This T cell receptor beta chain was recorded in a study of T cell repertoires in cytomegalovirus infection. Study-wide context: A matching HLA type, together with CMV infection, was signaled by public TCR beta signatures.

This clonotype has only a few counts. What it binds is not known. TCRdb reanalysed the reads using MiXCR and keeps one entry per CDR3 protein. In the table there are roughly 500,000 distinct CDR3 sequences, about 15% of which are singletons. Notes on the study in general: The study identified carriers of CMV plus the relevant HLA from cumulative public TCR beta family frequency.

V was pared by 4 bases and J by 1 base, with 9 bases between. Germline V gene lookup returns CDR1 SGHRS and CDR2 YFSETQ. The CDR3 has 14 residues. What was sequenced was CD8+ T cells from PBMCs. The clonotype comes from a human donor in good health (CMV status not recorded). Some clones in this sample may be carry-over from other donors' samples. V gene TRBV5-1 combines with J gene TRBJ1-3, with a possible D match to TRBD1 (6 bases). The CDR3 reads CASSPGESGNTIYF. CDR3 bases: TGCGCCAGCAGCCCAGGGGAATCTGGAAACACCATATATTTT.